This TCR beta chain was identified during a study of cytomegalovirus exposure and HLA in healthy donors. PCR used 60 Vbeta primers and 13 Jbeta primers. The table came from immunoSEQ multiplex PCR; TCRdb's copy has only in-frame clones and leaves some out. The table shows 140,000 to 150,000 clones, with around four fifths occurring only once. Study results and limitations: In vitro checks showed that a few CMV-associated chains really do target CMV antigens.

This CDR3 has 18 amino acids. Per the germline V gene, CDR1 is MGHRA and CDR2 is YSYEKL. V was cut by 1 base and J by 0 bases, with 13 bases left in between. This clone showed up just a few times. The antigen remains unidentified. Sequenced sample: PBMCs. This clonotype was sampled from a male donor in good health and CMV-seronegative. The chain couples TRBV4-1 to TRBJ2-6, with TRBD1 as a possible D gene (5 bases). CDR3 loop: CASSQAFREYSGANVLTF. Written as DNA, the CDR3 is TGCGCCAGCAGCCAAGCCTTCAGGGAATACTCTGGGGCCAACGTCCTGACTTTC.